What follows are 10 T cell receptor beta chains derived from one specimen sequenced in a study of human T cells and chemical hapten exposure. Unfractionated whole blood yielded the extracted total RNA. TCRdb processed the 5' RACE reads anew with MiXCR; each CDR3 protein has one entry. In the table there are about 120,000 distinct CDR3 sequences, approximately 19% of which are singletons. The receptors come from a human donor in good health.

This chain links TRBV3-1 with TRBJ2-7; no reliable D call. The CDR3 totals 11 residues. Trimming stripped 0 bases from V and 6 bases from J, with 3 bases between. The germline V gene has CDR1 LGHDT and CDR2 YNNKEL (reference sequence). This chain's CDR3 is CASSQDAEQYF. CDR3 coding DNA: TGTGCCAGCAGCCAAGACGCCGAGCAGTACTTC.

This sequence joins TRBV4-1 and TRBJ1-1; possible D gene TRBD1, 5 bases. CDR3 length: 14 amino acids. Per germline, CDR1 MGHRA and CDR2 YSYEKL. Deletions cut 0 bases from V and 4 bases from J, with 9 bases between. This CDR3 is CASSQEEGRTEAFF. As DNA, the CDR3 is TGCGCCAGCAGCCAAGAAGAGGGACGCACTGAAGCTTTCTTT.

Only a few counts were recorded for this clonotype. The chain couples TRBV20-1 to TRBJ2-7, with D maybe TRBD1 (6 bases). V was clipped by 6 bases and J by 1 base, with 7 bases between them. The V gene's germline CDR1 is DFQATT and CDR2 SNEGSKA (reference sequence). The CDR3 contains 11 residues. The CDR3 region is CSAGQSYEQYF. The CDR3 bases are TGCAGTGCCGGACAGTCCTACGAGCAGTACTTC.

Only a few counts were recorded for this clonotype. This CDR3 reads CSVGAGQGTDTQYF. The CDR3 DNA reads TGCAGCGTTGGGGCAGGGCAAGGGACAGATACGCAGTATTTT. The chain has TRBV29-1 and TRBJ2-3, with D possibly being TRBD1 (5 bases). Trimming shortened V by 4 bases and J by 3 bases, and 14 bases separated the two germline ends. The CDR3 is 14 amino acids. Germline V gene data show CDR1 as SQVTM and CDR2 as ANQGSEA.

This chain joins TRBV5-4 and TRBJ2-7; D is unresolved. V was trimmed by 3 bases and J by 2 bases, leaving 12 bases between them. This CDR3 is built from 14 residues. Germline V gene data show CDR1 as SGHNT and CDR2 as YYREEE (reference sequence). The CDR3 DNA reads as TGTGCCAGCAGCTCCGAACAGTACACCTACGAGCAGTACTTC. As protein: CASSSEQYTYEQYF.

This clonotype was recorded many times. The chain couples TRBV6-6 to TRBJ2-7; D gene ambiguous. Germline values: CDR1 MNHNY, CDR2 SVGAGI (reference sequence). V lost 5 bases to trimming and J lost 2 bases, with 10 bases between them. The CDR3 sequence is 13 residues long. The DNA of the CDR3 is TGTGCCAGCAGTCCCTCACACCCCTACGAGCAGTACTTC. It yields the protein CASSPSHPYEQYF.

V usage is TRBV6-5 and J usage is TRBJ2-5, with D perhaps TRBD1 (6 bases). With 6 bases removed from V and 5 bases from J, the gap between germline ends came to 16 bases. The CDR3 has 14 residues. Germline CDR1 is MNHEY and CDR2 is SVGAGI. The CDR3 sequence: CASRDSSRGETQYF. In nucleotides, the CDR3 is TGTGCCAGCAGGGACAGCTCAAGGGGGGAGACCCAGTACTTC.

The chain employs TRBV7-9 and TRBJ2-5, with 8 positions matching TRBD2. The CDR3 loop spans 15 amino acids. V lost 5 bases, J lost 5 bases, and 10 bases stayed unmatched. The germline gives CDR1 SEHNR, CDR2 FQNEAQ (reference sequence). The CDR3 loop is CASSGQREPQETQYF. In DNA form, the CDR3 reads TGTGCCAGCAGCGGGCAGCGGGAGCCCCAGGAGACCCAGTACTTC.

V gene TRBV29-1 combines with J gene TRBJ2-5, with a possible D match to TRBD2 (6 bases). The germline V and J ends were trimmed by 3 bases and 4 bases, with 9 bases remaining between them. In germline, CDR1 is SQVTM, CDR2 ANQGSEA. The CDR3 runs to 12 residues. CDR3 sequence reads: CSVEMGGETQYF. The CDR3 DNA reads as TGCAGCGTTGAGATGGGGGGAGAGACCCAGTACTTC.

A word on this clonotype: The germline gene is not matched at one end of the junction; a read error may be the cause. J is TRBJ2-4 and V is TRBV24-1, with 8 positions matching TRBD1. The V gene's germline CDR1 is KGHDR and CDR2 SFDVKD. The CDR3 contains 9 residues. The CDR3 nucleotides are TGTGCCACCGTGGACAGGGACCCGTTC. This sequence encodes CATVDRDPF.